This entry lists 26 T cell receptor beta chains sequenced from one sample in a study of T cell responses to AZD1222 COVID-19 vaccine. Sequencing used immunoSEQ multiplex PCR; TCRdb keeps in-frame clones, though not all of them. The profile shows 120,000 to 150,000 clones, more than 75% of them singletons. The material was peripheral blood, obtained on day 0 of AZD1222 vaccination. These receptors all come from an adult in good health.

This clone was recorded once. The chain has TRBV14 and TRBJ2-3, with TRBD1 matching 9 bases. The CDR3 sequence is 18 residues long. The germline V gene has CDR1 SGHDN and CDR2 FVKESK. Germline trimming cut 1 base from V and 6 bases from J; bases unmatched to any gene: 14. The CDR3 DNA sequence: TGTGCCAGCAGCCAAGGAGGGTTCGGGACAGGGCATTCGGATACGCAGTATTTT. It yields the protein CASSQGGFGTGHSDTQYF.

The genes are TRBV19 and TRBJ2-3; TRBD2 might be the D (7 bases). Per germline, CDR1 LNHDA and CDR2 SQIVND (reference sequence). Trimming left V 5 bases short and J 4 bases short, with 13 bases between. The length of the CDR3 is 14 residues. CDR3 bases: TGTGCCAGTAGTGTAACGGGGGGCGCAGATACGCAGTATTTT. Translation gives CASSVTGGADTQYF. The full variable domain, rest sourced from reference TRBV19 and TRBJ2-3, is DGGITQSPKYLFRKEGQNVTLSCEQNLNHDAMYWYRQDPGQGLRLIYYSQIVNDFQKGDIAEGYSVSREKKESFPLTVTSAQKNPTAFYLCASSVTGGADTQYFGPGTRLTVL.

The chain recombines TRBV4-2 with TRBJ2-3, with unresolved D. The CDR3 covers 16 residues. The germline V gene encodes CDR1 LGHNA and CDR2 YNFKEQ. V lost 4 bases and J lost 1, with 15 bases in between. This CDR3 is CASSLLLVDGTDTQYF. CDR3 nucleotide sequence: TGTGCCAGCAGCCTCCTCCTAGTTGACGGCACAGATACGCAGTATTTT.

This clone was counted a single time. V gene TRBV15 combines with J gene TRBJ2-4; D is uncertain. The CDR3 length is 15 residues. The germline V gene encodes CDR1 LNHNV and CDR2 YYDKDF (reference sequence). V was trimmed by 0 bases and J by 8 bases, leaving 14 bases between them. CDR3 protein: CATSRDYRETDIQYF. The CDR3 region has the DNA TGTGCCACCAGCAGAGATTATCGCGAGACGGACATTCAGTACTTC.

J is TRBJ1-1 and V is TRBV5-4; D is undetermined. The V and J ends lost 2 bases and 6 bases respectively, with 17 bases between them. The CDR3 has 15 amino acids. Germline CDR1 is SGHNT and CDR2 is YYREEE (reference sequence). This CDR3 is CASSLNLGGSAEAFF. Here the CDR3 DNA reads TGTGCCAGCAGCTTAAACCTTGGTGGATCCGCTGAAGCTTTCTTT.

CDR3 coding DNA: TGTGCCAGCAGTACAAGCTCTGGAAACACCATATATTTT. It encodes CASSTSSGNTIYF. V and J are TRBV6-2 or TRBV6-3 and TRBJ1-3; no reliable D call. The CDR3 is made up of 13 amino acids. The germline gives CDR1 MNHEY, CDR2 SVGEGT. V was pared by 5 bases and J by 0 bases, with 5 bases between.

The V gene is TRBV3-1 (or the pseudogene TRBV3-2), the J gene TRBJ1-5; 9 nucleotides agree with TRBD1. Trimming cost V 1 base and J 5 bases; bases outside gene matches: 9. CDR1 is LGHDT, CDR2 YNNKEL, per germline (reference sequence). There are 17 residues in the CDR3. The CDR3 loop is CASSQVVGGQGYQPQHF. As DNA, the CDR3 is TGTGCCAGCAGCCAAGTAGTCGGGGGACAGGGTTATCAGCCCCAGCATTTT.

The genes are TRBV6-6 and TRBJ1-1; D may be TRBD1 (5 bases). Per the germline V gene, CDR1 is MNHNY and CDR2 is SVGAGI (reference sequence). The CDR3 loop spans 13 amino acids. The ends were cut back, 9 bases at V and 4 bases at J, with 15 bases in the middle. The CDR3 sequence: CASFRALGTEAFF. The CDR3 DNA reads as TGTGCCAGTTTCAGGGCCTTGGGCACTGAAGCTTTCTTT.

The chain couples TRBV12-3 or TRBV12-4 to TRBJ2-1; tentatively, D is TRBD1 or TRBD2 (5 bases each). There are 13 residues in the CDR3. V gave up 7 bases and J gave up 9 bases, with 16 bases separating them. The DNA of the CDR3 is TGTGCCAGCACCCAACCGCCAGGGAGTGAGCAGTTCTTC. It specifies CASTQPPGSEQFF.

J is TRBJ1-1 and V is TRBV4-1; no clear D. The CDR3 consists of 13 residues. The V end was cut by 0 bases, the J end by 8 bases, with 10 bases between. Germline-derived CDR1 and CDR2 are MGHRA and YSYEKL. The CDR3 here is CASSQEDGPEAFF. CDR3 in DNA: TGCGCCAGCAGCCAAGAAGACGGGCCGGAAGCTTTCTTT.

The rearrangement links TRBV10-3 to TRBJ1-2; D remains ambiguous. CDR3 length: 15 residues. The germline gives CDR1 ENHRY, CDR2 SYGVKD. V was pared by 2 bases and J by 7 bases, with 17 bases between. CDR3 loop: CAISETREQTSGYTF. CDR3 nucleotides: TGTGCCATCAGTGAGACGCGAGAGCAAACCTCTGGCTACACCTTC.

The chain recombines TRBV7-6 with TRBJ2-1, with 9 bases identical to TRBD1. Per the germline V gene, CDR1 is SGHVS and CDR2 is FNYEAQ. V was clipped by 1 base and J by 9 bases; unmatched bases: 13. The CDR3 runs to 17 residues. The CDR3 DNA reads as TGTGCCAGCAGCTTAGAGCCCCCGGACAGGGGAGTGGGTGAGCAGTTCTTC. It yields the protein CASSLEPPDRGVGEQFF.

J is TRBJ2-5 and V is TRBV7-3; D is undetermined. The V end lost 5 bases, the J end lost 5 bases, and 9 bases lay between the germline ends. The CDR3 is made up of 12 amino acids. Germline assignment: CDR1 SGHTA and CDR2 FQGTGA. Written as DNA, the CDR3 is TGTGCCAGCAGCAACGGCGGCGAGACCCAGTACTTC. It codes for CASSNGGETQYF.

The chain combines TRBV19 with TRBJ1-3, with 8 bases fitting TRBD1. Germline V gives CDR1 LNHDA, CDR2 SQIVND (reference sequence). The CDR3 is 15 amino acids. J gave up 5 bases and V 6 bases, and 9 bases lay outside the gene matches. The CDR3 DNA sequence: TGTGCCAGTAGCGGATACGGACAGGGAAGAAACACCATATATTTT. This sequence encodes CASSGYGQGRNTIYF.

V is TRBV6-6 and J is TRBJ1-1, with TRBD1 identical over 10 bases. CDR1 is MNHNY and CDR2 is SVGAGI in the germline V gene (reference sequence). V trimming: 4 bases; J trimming: 5 bases; junction bases outside the gene matches: 4. The CDR3 loop spans 14 amino acids. The CDR3 DNA reads TGTGCCAGCAGTTGGGGGACAGGGGAGACTGAAGCTTTCTTT. Translated, it gives CASSWGTGETEAFF.

CDR3: CASSHVDRATEAFF. Written as DNA, the CDR3 is TGCGCCAGCAGCCACGTCGACAGGGCTACTGAAGCTTTCTTT. The J gene is TRBJ1-1, the V gene TRBV4-3; 7 nucleotides align to TRBD1. Germline V lookup: CDR1 LGHNA, CDR2 YSLEER. CDR3 length: 14 residues. Losses at the gene ends were 3 bases for V and 5 bases for J; bases not matched to a gene: 6.

The chain combines TRBV24-1 with TRBJ2-5, with D perhaps given as TRBD1 or TRBD2 (5 bases each). V lost 9 bases, J lost 4 bases, and 11 bases lay in between. The CDR3 is 12 residues long. Germline V gene lookup returns CDR1 KGHDR and CDR2 SFDVKD. The CDR3 here is CATGDEGETQYF. For the CDR3, the DNA is TGTGCCACCGGGGACGAAGGAGAGACCCAGTACTTC.

CDR3 residues: CATRGTGSYNEQFF. The CDR3 region has the DNA TGTGCCACCAGGGGGACAGGGTCCTACAATGAGCAGTTCTTC. The gene calls are TRBV24-1 and TRBJ2-1; 9 nucleotides line up with TRBD1. The CDR3 contains 14 residues. The ends lost 7 bases at V and 1 base at J; junction bases unmatched: 1. Germline assignment: CDR1 KGHDR and CDR2 SFDVKD.

The gene calls are TRBV7-3 and TRBJ2-5, with 8 bases lining up with TRBD2. Germline V gene lookup returns CDR1 SGHTA and CDR2 FQGTGA. The CDR3 loop spans 15 amino acids. With 1 base clipped from V and 2 bases from J, the junction kept 3 bases outside the gene matches. CDR3: CASSLRAGAQETQYF. The CDR3 DNA is TGTGCCAGCAGCTTAAGAGCGGGGGCACAAGAGACCCAGTACTTC.

In its sample, this clone ranks as medium-sized. The rearrangement joins TRBV6-6 to TRBJ2-1; either TRBD1 or TRBD2 may fit D (5 bases each). The germline V gene encodes CDR1 MNHNY and CDR2 SVGAGI (reference sequence). Trimming removed 6 bases at V and 4 bases at J, with 13 bases between. The CDR3 has 14 amino acids. The CDR3 here is CASSSGQEYNEQFF. CDR3 nucleotides: TGTGCCAGCAGCTCGGGGCAGGAATACAATGAGCAGTTCTTC.

This sequence joins TRBV3-1 (or the pseudogene TRBV3-2) and TRBJ1-2, with 7 nucleotides matching TRBD1. The CDR3 is made up of 14 amino acids. J lost 5 bases, V lost 5 bases, and 8 bases had no gene match. Germline V gene lookup returns CDR1 LGHDT and CDR2 YNNKEL (reference sequence). CDR3 coding DNA: TGTGCCAGCAGCGAGATGGGACAGCTATATGGCTACACCTTC. It codes for CASSEMGQLYGYTF.

The rearrangement links TRBV5-6 to TRBJ2-7, with 7 bases fitting TRBD2. V dropped 0 bases and J dropped 0; count of bases not matched to a gene: 9. CDR1 is SGHDT and CDR2 is YYEEEE in the germline V gene. The CDR3 covers 17 residues. CDR3 sequence (DNA): TGTGCCAGCAGCTTGGTAGGGAGGGTTTCAAGCTCCTACGAGCAGTACTTC. It is translated as CASSLVGRVSSSYEQYF. Full variable domain (outside the CDR3, taken from reference TRBV5-6 and TRBJ2-7): DAGVTQSPTHLIKTRGQQVTLRCSPKSGHDTVSWYQQALGQGPQFIFQYYEEEERQRGNFPDRFSGHQFPNYSSELNVNALLLGDSALYLCASSLVGRVSSSYEQYFGPGTRLTVT.

This clone showed up just once. V gene TRBV19 combines with J gene TRBJ2-6, with TRBD2 as a possible D gene (6 bases). The CDR3 has 17 amino acids. Germline assignment: CDR1 LNHDA and CDR2 SQIVND (reference sequence). The germline V and J ends were trimmed by 6 bases and 3 bases, with 18 bases remaining between them. The CDR3 spells CASRRGGALGGANVLTF. The CDR3 DNA sequence: TGTGCCAGTAGACGAGGAGGGGCCCTAGGTGGGGCCAACGTCCTGACTTTC.

The chain is built from TRBV7-2 and TRBJ2-6, with D uncertain. The germline V gene encodes CDR1 SGHTA and CDR2 FQGNSA. The CDR3 is 15 amino acids. Between the trimmed V and J ends, which lost 5 bases and 0 bases, there was a span of 8 bases. CDR3 bases: TGTGCCAGCAGCCCCCGCATCTCTGGGGCCAACGTCCTGACTTTC. Its protein is CASSPRISGANVLTF. The full variable domain, its missing parts supplied by reference TRBV7-2 and TRBJ2-6, is GAGVSQSPSNKVTEKGKDVELRCDPISGHTALYWYRQSLGQGLEFLIYFQGNSAPDKSGLPSDRFSAERTGGSVSTLTIQRTQQEDSAVYLCASSPRISGANVLTFGAGSRLTVL.

V is TRBV7-9 and J is TRBJ2-1; D is possibly TRBD2 (7 bases). V lost 3 bases to trimming and J lost 3 bases, with 21 bases between them. CDR1 is SEHNR and CDR2 is FQNEAQ in the germline V gene (reference sequence). The CDR3 is 18 amino acids. CDR3 sequence: CASSFGYMGGAHYNEQFF. Written as DNA, the CDR3 is TGTGCCAGCAGCTTCGGCTACATGGGGGGGGCCCACTACAATGAGCAGTTCTTC.

The chain has TRBV29-1 and TRBJ1-3, with D unresolved. Germline V gene lookup returns CDR1 SQVTM and CDR2 ANQGSEA. V lost 5 bases and J 3 bases, leaving 14 bases between the germline ends. This CDR3 contains 14 residues. The CDR3 coding sequence is TGCAGCGTTTTGCCAGACGTTGGTGGAAACACCATATATTTT. This gives the protein CSVLPDVGGNTIYF. Using reference TRBV29-1 and TRBJ1-3 for the parts outside the CDR3, the full variable domain is SAVISQKPSRDICQRGTSLTIQCQVDSQVTMMFWYRQQPGQSLTLIATANQGSEATYESGFVIDKFPISRPNLTFSTLTVSNMSPEDSSIYLCSVLPDVGGNTIYFGEGSWLTVV.